The source of this T cell receptor (beta chain) is a study of cytomegalovirus exposure and HLA in healthy donors listed by TCRdb under 2017. Notes on the research overall: In an earlier analysis of roughly 590 of the donors, 250 to 350 Gb of sequence data and approximately 100 million unique TCR beta sequences from 150 million to 200 million T cells were reported. An earlier analysis of several hundred of the donors used high-throughput TCR beta sequencing to judge whether each TCR beta V gene segment behaved as functional or pseudogenic. Among the roughly 400 genotyped donors, 81% belonged to the genetic ancestry cluster associated with self-reported Caucasian donors. Roughly 5 DR-DQ haplotypes were handled as single units for association and clustering, since linkage in the cohort was strong. On average, roughly 250,000 unique TCR beta nucleotide sequences were sequenced per donor among 398 genotyped donors of the cohort, with 15% to 20% of those sequences being non-productive. Besides the first cohort of more than 650 subjects, a separate validation cohort made up of 120 different subjects was used. To predict cytomegalovirus infection status, the study combined high-throughput TCR immunosequencing, statistical association of individual TCRs with disease status, and machine learning. The study aimed to test whether cataloging public T cell receptors could reveal signatures of past pathogen exposure. In a later genetic analysis, genome-wide SNP genotypes for 398 of the 666 donors were used, and that subset was treated as a discovery cohort. Every discovery cohort repertoire had been produced on one sequencing platform. Both class I and class II loci were covered by HLA typing, at four-digit resolution. Typing coverage varied by locus: 629-630 donors for A, B, C, DRB1 and DQB1; roughly 520 for DQA1; 600 to 610 for DPA1; under 490 for DPB1. Donor age, sex, ethnicity and CMV serostatus were compiled together with the repertoire data. The study used immunosequencing to profile the T cell repertoires of several hundred subjects and linked those repertoires to cytomegalovirus serostatus. The later analysis used no new phenotypic data to find candidate immune exposures, relying instead on TCR beta sequences and their occurrence across donors. In a later analysis, previously published TCR beta repertoires from several hundred donors were re-analyzed and high-resolution HLA genotyping was added so that TCR occurrence patterns could be studied. About 310 gigabases of sequencing data and roughly 90 million unique TCR sequences were included in an early release covering 550 to 800 HLA-typed donors. The study at large found these results: A later genetic analysis associated a missense DCLRE1C variant with V-gene and J-gene trimming of TCR beta chains, and an independent cohort replicated the association. A later analysis found that HLA-associated TCR beta chains were more clonally expanded and had lower generation probabilities than equally common non-associated chains. Correlated functional status among segregating V segments might reflect linkage disequilibrium, but an unknown experimental factor could not be ruled out. According to a later genetic analysis, donors in an Asian-associated ancestry cluster had fewer N-insertions in productive TCRs than the approximately 610-donor mean. A further reported finding was that TCR beta sequences accurately predicted the HLA-A and HLA-B alleles for most subjects in the first cohort. At a false discovery rate of 0.05, a later analysis linked some 17,000 TCR beta sequences to specific HLA alleles. The sequencing pipeline was judged likely to have produced a cluster of highly shared sequence variants as a technical artifact. While some public TCRs were present in many individuals, most TCR sequences turned up only very rarely across donors. In a later analysis, the rate of TCR association differed among HLA loci, with DRB1 alleles having the most associated TCRs and HLA-C alleles having the fewest. This cohort had only TCR beta chains sequenced, and the lack of alpha or paired-chain data limited which features could be detected. The classifier was reported to diagnose cytomegalovirus status with high specificity and sensitivity in both the original and validation cohorts. Over 15 rarely observed V segments, including chromosome 9 orphons, were excluded from the earlier analysis of a few hundred of the donors because counts were too low. In an earlier analysis of some 500 of the donors, most TCR beta V segments were observed in productive rearrangements about 87% or about 30% of the time, broadly matching IMGT annotations. A few of the identified cytomegalovirus-associated TCR beta chains were confirmed in vitro to be specific for cytomegalovirus antigens. Assigning TCR associations to individual alleles was difficult when HLA alleles, especially DR and DQ, strongly co-occurred. Because HLA typing was missing for some donors at each locus, association tests included only the typed subset. A total of 150 to 200 TCR beta chains were listed by the study as associated with cytomegalovirus. According to a later analysis, most CMV-associated TCR beta chains appeared to be HLA-restricted, and the HLA associations seemed to be driven largely by CMV exposure. Roughly uniform sequencing depth across donors was assumed in presence/absence analyses, although this assumption may not hold. The only immune exposure information available for the cohort was CMV serostatus. Because the 87-base-pair reads could not distinguish some IMGT-functional V segments, including TRBV6-2 and TRBV6-3, those segments were excluded. In a later analysis, several top co-occurrence clusters were reported to appear linked to parvovirus B19, influenza, CMV and Epstein-Barr virus. According to the authors, the approach could potentially be generalized to other disease states and immunological phenotypes.

Notes on this clone: Its antigen is not yet known.

CDR3 length: 15 amino acids, cysteine to phenylalanine. The sequence is cut down to CDR3 DNA, 45 bases in frame from base 1. The germline ends are 15 bases apart after V is trimmed by 6 bases and J by 3 bases. CDR1 and CDR2 are drawn from the germline V gene: SGHAT, FQNNGV. In total, 500 to 700 healthy bone marrow donors made up the cohort. All cohort members were sampled while nominally healthy, although unrecorded immune exposures were likely present. The donor tested CMV seronegative and was one of the 352 seronegative cohort members. Each donor provided a peripheral blood sample, and peripheral blood mononuclear cells were used for TCR beta sequencing. The Qiagen DNeasy Blood Extraction Kit was used to extract genomic DNA from the blood cell samples. Library construction relied on the immunoSEQ multiplex PCR assay. For the multiplex PCR, a mixture combining 60 forward primers for TCR Vbeta segments and 13 reverse primers for TCR Jbeta segments was used. A multiplex PCR assay on genomic DNA amplified the CDR3 region of rearranged TCR beta genes. The Illumina HiSeq System was used to sequence the amplified TCR beta libraries as 87-base-pair reads. In the authors' own workflow: In a later analysis, tens of millions of unique TCR beta chains were counted across the roughly 610 repertoires, and around 10 million of these chains were shared by at least two donors. Raw reads were error-corrected and collapsed into unique sequences by a nearest-neighbor algorithm in which closely related sequences were merged to remove PCR and sequencing errors. CDR3 sequences were aligned to IMGT reference sequences to assign V, D and J gene segments. For a sequence to be retained, a match of at least six nucleotides to both a V gene segment and a J gene segment was required. A rearrangement counted as productive if the CDR3 had no stop codons and remained in frame with V and J, and every other rearrangement counted as non-productive. CDR3 was defined by IMGT convention, running from the second conserved V-encoded cysteine to the conserved J-encoded phenylalanine. The earlier analysis of some 600 of the donors excluded sequences that lacked an unambiguous match to a single V gene segment. In an earlier analysis of several hundred of the donors, V segments were called functional above 56.7% productive rearrangements and were called segregating when the between-donor standard deviation exceeded 5%. A statistical classification framework was developed to diagnose cytomegalovirus status using the catalog of TCR beta chain sequences. In a later analysis, TCR nucleotide sequences were compared against IMGT/GENE-DB human TR gene sequences so that V and J genes could be assigned. Using the TCRdist pipeline, a later analysis assigned CDR3 sequences along with most-parsimonious VDJ recombination scenarios. In a later analysis, every TCR beta chain was defined by the combination of its CDR3 amino acid sequence and its V-gene family, and reads without a unique V-gene family were dropped. To address suspected cross-contamination and a sequencing artifact, a later analysis removed a few hundred highly shared, low-generation-probability nucleotide sequences. In a later analysis, a clonal expansion index was calculated for each public chain from normalized within-repertoire ranks of inferred template counts. In a later analysis, generation probabilities were computed with a VDJ recombination model fitted to out-of-frame rearrangements, and the resulting probabilities were checked against IGoR. In a later analysis, hypergeometric tests were used to score TCR-TCR, TCR-HLA and TCR-CMV co-occurrence, with a repertoire-size bias correction applied to TCR pairs. To estimate false discovery rates, a later analysis permuted the HLA or CMV assignments 20 times. A later analysis grouped co-occurring TCRs with DBSCAN, adding TCRdist sequence similarity when clustering within HLA-allele-positive subsets. Repertoires with fewer than 30,000 or more than 120,000 public chains, plus five repertoires with anomalous nucleotide sharing, were excluded from co-occurrence clustering. Imported from immuneACCESS, the table was reduced by TCRdb to in-frame sequences with V and J called. These copies leave out some clones; in studies compared against another copy, an unresolved V gene accounts for under half, and the cause of the remainder is not known. The DNA gave D and trimming, while V, J and clone size come from that table. The sample has more than 60,000 clones on record. Roughly 15% of the sample goes to the ten largest clones.

What was sequenced was PBMCs. This receptor was obtained from a boy between 10 and 17 years old in good health and CMV-seronegative. This chain is built from TRBV11-2 and TRBJ1-3, and perhaps TRBD1 as D gene, on 5 matching bases. The DNA reads TGTGCCAGCAGTGCCAGGGTCGGTAATGGAAACACCATATATTTT. It translates to CASSARVGNGNTIYF.